This is a list of T cell receptor beta chains from one sample in a study of T cells in Graves' hyperthyroidism and ophthalmopathy. TCRdb redid the calling of the multiplex PCR reads with MiXCR, one entry per CDR3 protein. The table records 300,000 or so distinct CDR3 sequences, about a sixth of them present only once. What was sequenced was blood. The receptor set was obtained from a woman in her sixties or seventies with Graves' ophthalmopathy. Each CDR3 is given with its conserved first and last residue. D genes are given only for firm matches. Clone sizes are given selectively: once, few, many, or a class where the clone is expanded.

CDR3 protein | CDR3 DNA | V gene | clone size | J gene | D gene
CASHREENTEAFF | TGTGCCTCCCACAGGGAAGAGAACACTGAAGCTTTCTTT | TRBV6-1 | many | TRBJ1-1 | NA
CASSTTGTTEAFF | TGTGCCAGTAGTACAACAGGGACCACTGAAGCTTTCTTT | TRBV19 | few | TRBJ1-1 | NA
CATSGTSGNTIYF | TGTGCCACCAGTGGGACCTCTGGAAACACCATATATTTT | TRBV24-1 | NA | TRBJ1-3 | NA
CASSLGGGGTGGLETQYF | TGTGCCAGCAGCTTAGGAGGGGGGGGGACAGGGGGTTTGGAGACCCAGTACTTC | TRBV7-9 | NA | TRBJ2-5 | TRBD1
CATSQRTGGGYTF | TGTGCCACCAGCCAAAGGACAGGAGGGGGCTACACCTTC | TRBV24-1 | many | TRBJ1-2 | TRBD1
CASRPPGPFYEQYF | TGTGCCAGCAGGCCGCCGGGACCATTCTACGAGCAGTACTTC | TRBV6-2/TRBV6-3 | NA | TRBJ2-7 | NA
CAISGLRTNTGELFF | TGTGCCATCAGTGGTCTCAGAACGAACACCGGGGAGCTGTTTTTT | TRBV10-3 | many | TRBJ2-2 | NA
CSAICVAGGYEQYF | TGCAGCGCCATATGCGTAGCGGGGGGATACGAGCAGTACTTC | TRBV29-1 | NA | TRBJ2-7 | TRBD2
CASSQDPRPGEAFF | TGTGCCAGCAGCCAAGACCCGAGGCCCGGGGAAGCTTTCTTT | TRBV3-1 | many | TRBJ1-1 | NA
CASSYTGRGWYNEQFF | TGTGCCAGCAGCTATACGGGGAGAGGATGGTACAATGAGCAGTTCTTC | TRBV28 | NA | TRBJ2-1 | NA
CSVMRSSYNEQFF | TGCAGCGTTATGCGGAGCTCCTACAATGAGCAGTTCTTC | TRBV29-1 | many | TRBJ2-1 | NA
CASSGPPGQGATNEKLFF | TGTGCCAGCAGCGGCCCTCCGGGACAGGGGGCAACTAATGAAAAACTGTTTTTT | TRBV7-8 | many | TRBJ1-4 | TRBD1
CASSPLDRGIVEAFF | TGTGCCAGCAGCCCCTTGGACAGGGGAATAGTAGAAGCTTTCTTT | TRBV3-1 | many | TRBJ1-1 | TRBD1
CATKEGVGTEAFF | TGTGCCACCAAGGAGGGGGTGGGCACTGAAGCTTTCTTT | TRBV24-1 | few | TRBJ1-1 | NA
CASSYSVTSGDWPQHF | TGTGCCAGCAGTTACTCAGTGACCTCAGGGGATTGGCCCCAGCATTTT | TRBV6-2/TRBV6-3 | many | TRBJ1-5 | NA